Following are 23 T cell receptor beta chains from one sample sequenced in a study of T-cell memory formation after mild COVID-19. TCRdb recomputed calls from the 5' RACE reads with MiXCR, one row per CDR3 protein. The sample shows 140,000 or so distinct CDR3 sequences, more than 13% of them seen only once. Sequences were obtained from PBMCs or a T cell subset sorted from them (not recorded which). The receptors derive from an adult woman who had mild COVID-19 (a few samples of this study predate the infection). Cell type and time point are not known.

There are a few counts of this clonotype. This chain connects TRBV9 to TRBJ2-7; 11 bases align to TRBD1. With 3 bases clipped from V and 6 bases from J, the junction kept 5 bases outside the gene matches. Germline CDR1 reads SGDLS; CDR2 reads YYNGEE. CDR3 length: 14 residues. The CDR3 sequence is CASSAGTGGPEQYF. Written as DNA, the CDR3 is TGTGCCAGCAGCGCCGGGACAGGGGGTCCCGAGCAGTACTTC.

The rearrangement links TRBV7-9 to TRBJ1-1; D unclear. V shed 1 base and J shed 5 bases, with 8 bases lying between them. The CDR3 covers 13 residues. CDR1 and CDR2 (germline): SEHNR, FQNEAQ (reference sequence). CDR3: CASSLGPATEAFF. As DNA, the CDR3 is TGTGCCAGCAGCTTAGGGCCAGCTACTGAAGCTTTCTTT.

This clonotype was observed a few times. This rearrangement joins TRBV6-5 to TRBJ1-2; tentative D call: TRBD1 (6 bases). Germline V lookup: CDR1 MNHEY, CDR2 SVGAGI. This CDR3 comprises 14 residues. Trimming took 6 bases from V and 1 from J, leaving 12 bases between them. CDR3 DNA sequence: TGTGCCAGCAGCCCCGGGACACTTAACTATGGCTACACCTTC. It translates to CASSPGTLNYGYTF.

The J gene is TRBJ1-2, the V gene TRBV30; D unresolved. V was trimmed by 3 bases and J by 3 bases, leaving 14 bases between them. CDR1 and CDR2 (germline): GTSNPN, SVGIG (reference sequence). This CDR3 contains 14 residues. The CDR3 protein is CAWSTSDGYYGYTF. CDR3 DNA sequence: TGTGCCTGGAGCACCTCTGACGGCTACTATGGCTACACCTTC. Full variable domain (rest looked up from reference TRBV30 and TRBJ1-2): SQTIHQWPATLVQPVGSPLSLECTVEGTSNPNLYWYRQAAGRGLQLLFYSVGIGQISSEVPQNLSASRPQDRQFILSSKKLLLSDSGFYLCAWSTSDGYYGYTFGSGTRLTVV.

This clonotype was recorded a few times. V usage is TRBV5-1 and J usage is TRBJ1-4; no clear D gene. Trimming stripped 4 bases from V and 0 bases from J, with 10 bases between. Looked up from germline, CDR1 is SGHRS and CDR2 is YFSETQ. The CDR3 contains 15 residues. The CDR3 protein is CASSPPLATNEKLFF. CDR3 DNA sequence: TGCGCCAGCAGCCCACCCCTTGCAACTAATGAAAAACTGTTTTTT.

This clonotype was observed a few times. The rearrangement joins TRBV7-9 to TRBJ2-7, with TRBD2 identical over 7 bases. The V gene's germline CDR1 is SEHNR and CDR2 FQNEAQ (reference sequence). Unmatched junction bases numbered 15, after V lost 3 bases and J lost 4 bases. The CDR3 runs to 17 residues. The CDR3 bases are TGTGCCAGCAGCTTCGAGAAATCAGGACTAGATAAATACGAGCAGTACTTC. Translating it yields CASSFEKSGLDKYEQYF.

The chain uses TRBV24-1 and TRBJ2-1; 12 bases are a match to TRBD2. The CDR3 length is 16 residues. Trimming at V came to 3 bases and at J to 8 bases, leaving 7 bases not matched to a gene. The germline V gene has CDR1 KGHDR and CDR2 SFDVKD. CDR3 loop: CATSDDLAGGTDEQFF. CDR3 nucleotides: TGTGCCACCAGTGATGACCTAGCGGGAGGGACCGATGAGCAGTTCTTC.

The rearrangement joins TRBV9 to TRBJ2-3, with D possibly being TRBD2 (6 bases). With 8 bases removed from V and 4 bases from J, the gap between germline ends came to 17 bases. The CDR3 is 14 residues long. Germline values: CDR1 SGDLS, CDR2 YYNGEE. CDR3 amino acids: CARAAGEASDTQYF. The CDR3 nucleotides are TGTGCCAGGGCAGCTGGGGAGGCATCAGATACGCAGTATTTT.

This clonotype was recorded many times. This sequence joins TRBV25-1 and TRBJ2-2, with no clear D. The CDR3 loop spans 16 amino acids. Between the trimmed V and J ends, which lost 5 bases and 5 bases, there was a span of 18 bases. Germline V CDR1 and CDR2: MGHDK, SYGVNS. The DNA of the CDR3 is TGTGCCAGCAGTCTGTCGGGTCGAAGTAGAACCGGGGAGCTGTTTTTT. Protein: CASSLSGRSRTGELFF. The full variable domain, with the rest looked up from reference TRBV25-1 and TRBJ2-2, is EADIYQTPRYLVIGTGKKITLECSQTMGHDKMYWYQQDPGMELHLIHYSYGVNSTEKGDLSSESTVSRIRTEHFPLTLESARPSHTSQYLCASSLSGRSRTGELFFGEGSRLTVL.

This clonotype was counted a few times. The gene calls are TRBV25-1 and TRBJ2-2, with a tentative D call TRBD1 (5 bases). Germline lookup yields CDR1 MGHDK and CDR2 SYGVNS. The CDR3 is 19 residues long. V was trimmed by 3 bases and J by 1 base, leaving 21 bases between them. The CDR3 is CASSDQVVGRQGNTGELFF. CDR3 sequence (DNA): TGTGCCAGCAGTGACCAAGTCGTGGGGCGTCAGGGGAACACCGGGGAGCTGTTTTTT.

CDR3 nucleotides: TGTGCCACCAGCATCCCTCCGGGACAGGGGTGGGCCTCCTACGAGCAGTACTTC. Its protein is CATSIPPGQGWASYEQYF. The chain uses TRBV15 and TRBJ2-7; 10 nucleotides agree with TRBD1. The CDR3 has 18 amino acids. Germline V gene data show CDR1 as LNHNV and CDR2 as YYDKDF (reference sequence). The J segment lost 0 bases and the V segment lost 4 bases, leaving 12 bases of the junction unmatched.

In its sample, this clonotype was seen a few times. The chain recombines TRBV24-1 with TRBJ2-7; TRBD2 matches 11 bases. Germline trimming cut 10 bases from V and 4 bases from J; bases unmatched to any gene: 5. Germline CDR1 and CDR2: KGHDR and SFDVKD. The CDR3 is 13 residues long. The CDR3 DNA is TGTGCCACTGAGGGGACTAGCGGTTACGAGCAGTACTTC. Its protein product is CATEGTSGYEQYF.

The CDR3 nucleotides read TGTGCCACCAGCCTTGAGGGCACTGAAGCTTTCTTT. The encoded protein is CATSLEGTEAFF. V is TRBV15 and J is TRBJ1-1, with unresolved D. The CDR3 has 12 amino acids. The germline CDR1 and CDR2 sequences are LNHNV and YYDKDF (reference sequence). V was clipped by 5 bases and J by 4 bases, with 8 bases between them.

V and J are TRBV3-1 and TRBJ2-7; no clear D. The CDR3 loop spans 12 amino acids. Germline V gene sequence: CDR1 LGHDT, CDR2 YNNKEL (reference sequence). The V end was cut by 5 bases, the J end by 1 base, with 6 bases between. The chain's CDR3 is CASSASSYEQYF. The CDR3 DNA reads TGTGCCAGCAGCGCCTCTTCCTACGAGCAGTACTTC.

The chain uses TRBV20-1 and TRBJ2-7; D may match TRBD1 or TRBD2 (5 bases each). The V and J ends lost 0 bases and 3 bases respectively, with 15 bases between them. Germline values: CDR1 DFQATT, CDR2 SNEGSKA (reference sequence). CDR3 length: 15 residues. CDR3 coding DNA: TGCAGTGCTAGAGAGGAGGCTAGAGGGGACTACGAGCAGTACTTC. This translates into CSAREEARGDYEQYF.

This clonotype was picked up a small number of times. The chain recombines TRBV28 with TRBJ2-5, with D possibly being TRBD2 (5 bases). This CDR3 is 16 amino acids long. With 5 bases removed from V and 3 bases from J, the gap between germline ends came to 19 bases. Germline CDR1 reads MDHEN; CDR2 reads SYDVKM. The CDR3 DNA is TGTGCCAGCAGTCGATTGGGCGGGCGACTAAAAGAGACCCAGTACTTC. The encoded protein is CASSRLGGRLKETQYF.

There are many counts of this clonotype. The chain links TRBV5-1 to TRBJ2-3, with D perhaps TRBD1 (5 bases). CDR3 size: 15 residues. The germline V and J ends were trimmed by 2 bases and 1 base, with 11 bases remaining between them. Per the germline V gene, CDR1 is SGHRS and CDR2 is YFSETQ. This CDR3 reads CASSLGQGGTDTQYF. DNA of the CDR3: TGCGCCAGCAGCTTAGGGCAGGGCGGCACAGATACGCAGTATTTT.

This clonotype was counted between two and nine times. V gene TRBV12-3 or TRBV12-4 combines with J gene TRBJ1-4; a weak D match, TRBD1 (5 bases). Trimming removed 4 bases at V and 6 bases at J, with 15 bases between. This CDR3 has 15 amino acids. The CDR3 loop is CASSSFHGGDEKLFF. CDR3 nucleotides: TGTGCCAGCAGTTCTTTCCATGGGGGTGATGAAAAACTGTTTTTT.

The chain links TRBV12-3 or TRBV12-4 to TRBJ2-7, with D perhaps matching TRBD1 or TRBD2 (5 bases each). This CDR3 is 14 amino acids long. Between the trimmed V and J ends, which lost 6 bases and 1 base, there was a span of 13 bases. As DNA, the CDR3 is TGTGCCAGCAGGGGAGAGGGGCATTCCTACGAGCAGTACTTC. Its translation is CASRGEGHSYEQYF.

The chain recombines TRBV24-1 with TRBJ1-1; TRBD1 might be the D (5 bases). V was shortened by 7 bases and J by 1 base, with 9 bases between the two germline ends. Germline V gene data show CDR1 as KGHDR and CDR2 as SFDVKD. The CDR3 runs to 13 residues. The CDR3 nucleotides read TGTGCCACCAGCACTACAGGGAACACTGAAGCTTTCTTT. This gives the protein CATSTTGNTEAFF.

This clonotype was seen more than once but under ten times. The chain has TRBV9 and TRBJ2-3, with D possibly being TRBD2 (6 bases). CDR1 is SGDLS and CDR2 is YYNGEE in the germline V gene. Trimming shortened V by 1 base and J by 6 bases, and 15 bases separated the two germline ends. This CDR3 contains 15 residues. The CDR3 is CASSVYSGRGDTQYF. The CDR3 region has the DNA TGTGCCAGCAGCGTATATAGCGGAAGAGGGGATACGCAGTATTTT.

In its sample, this clonotype was seen a few times. The chain combines TRBV7-9 with TRBJ2-1; no firm D call. Germline CDR1 SEHNR, CDR2 FQNEAQ (reference sequence). V was clipped by 6 bases and J by 6 bases, with 24 bases between them. The CDR3 has 17 amino acids. CDR3 protein: CASSSTVEPSVINEQFF. In DNA form, the CDR3 reads TGTGCCAGCAGTTCCACCGTGGAGCCCTCGGTGATCAATGAGCAGTTCTTC.

This clonotype was observed once. This chain uses TRBV2 with TRBJ2-7, with TRBD2 matching 13 bases. The CDR3 is made up of 13 amino acids. Germline CDR1 SNHLY, CDR2 FYNNEI. J lost 5 bases, V lost 9 bases, and 4 bases had no gene match. CDR3: CARGTSGTHEQYF. The CDR3 nucleotides are TGTGCCAGGGGGACTAGCGGGACCCACGAGCAGTACTTC.